This T cell receptor beta chain was identified during a study of T cell responses to AZD1222 COVID-19 vaccine (dated by TCRdb to 2020 to 2023). Regarding the study in general: A total of about 250 trial participants underwent TCR sequencing, of whom about 200 had received two doses of AZD1222 and around 25 had received two doses of the MenACWY control vaccine. Trial participants were enrolled into age subgroups of 18-55, 56-69 and 70-plus years, which contained about 150, 28 and 57 TCR-sequenced participants, respectively. General findings and caveats noted by the study authors: Because no day 14 peak-response samples were available, repertoires were characterized only after the peak T cell response. The 56-69-year group was small, and its depth increase did not reach significance, likely because of low power. Most participants were white British and females outnumbered males, and the authors suggested that clonal diversity may have been underestimated. After two AZD1222 doses, both the breadth and the depth of spike-specific TCRs were significantly higher than at day 0 and than in MenACWY recipients. CD4 TCRs associated with the vaccine covered the entire spike protein, and the dominant responses were in regions 160-218 and 743-854. Only a handful of AZD1222 recipients were SARS-CoV-2 seropositive at baseline, limiting conclusions about previously exposed vaccinees. Reportedly, close to half of the unique spike-specific TCRs recognized epitopes lying outside the regions that are mutated in the B.1.351 and B.1.1.7 variants.

On this clone: This receptor's antigen is unknown. No much larger clonotype is one base removed from it; base qualities were not supplied.

V loses 0 bases at its end and J loses 1 base; junction bases beyond the gene matches: 3. The CDR3 spans 15 residues, from the cysteine through the phenylalanine. Solely the CDR3 DNA is kept, with 45 bases framed from the first base. CDR1 and CDR2, per the germline V gene, are SGHRS and YFSETQ. The CDR3 regions of human TCRbeta chains were analyzed by immunosequencing. In the source study's methods: Repertoire TCRs were checked for matches against a reference library of SARS-CoV-2-specific TCRs that had been generated using the MIRA antigen-specificity platform. Breadth was defined as the fraction of unique TCRs that were SARS-CoV-2-associated. Depth was defined as the fraction of total T cells that were SARS-CoV-2-associated. Using the MIRA data, each spike-specific TCR was assigned both to the spike region to which the TCR was reactive and to a CD4 or CD8 class. Log10-transformed breadth and depth values were compared by one-way ANOVA with Sidak's multiple comparisons tests. As stored in TCRdb, this immuneACCESS dataset retains in-frame rearrangements with V and J assigned. A fraction of the clones does not appear; measured against another copy, unresolved V genes explain less than half of the discrepancy, and the remainder lacks a known reason. That table is the source of V, J and clone size, and D and trimming were worked out from the DNA. The table for this sample lists 150,000 to 200,000 clones; about 91% of them were counted only once. 1% to 1.5% of the sample goes to the ten largest clones.

This sample's time point label indicates: about 28 days (+/-7) after the second vaccine dose. Because spike-specific TCR depth and breadth did not differ between the two schedules, AZD1222 recipients who got a second dose at roughly 4 weeks were pooled with those who got a second dose at roughly 12 weeks. Vaccinee samples were obtained from the UK trials COV001 and COV002, which included a single-blind randomized controlled phase 2/3 trial of AZD1222 (ChAdOx1 nCoV-19) in healthy adults. For TCRbeta chain sequencing, PBMC samples were collected from trial participants at day 0 and at day 28 after the second dose.

The input for sequencing was peripheral blood, taken 28 days after the second AZD1222 dose. The clonotype was recovered from an adult who received the AZD1222 COVID-19 vaccine. The chain uses TRBV5-1 and TRBJ1-1, and TRBD1 aligns with 7 junction nucleotides. CDR3 protein: CASSLAAGGNTEAFF. The DNA reads TGCGCCAGCAGCTTGGCAGCAGGGGGGAACACTGAAGCTTTCTTT.